These T cell receptor beta chains were read from a single sample in a study of response to subunit inactivated influenza vaccine. A single record per CDR3 protein comes from TCRdb applying MiXCR to the RT-PCR reads. The repertoire holds hundreds of thousands of distinct CDR3 sequences, about 10% seen once, with roughly a tenth in the top ten. Sequencing was performed on PBMCs from blood, taken on the day of vaccination. The receptor set was obtained from a man aged 50 to 60 who received an inactivated influenza vaccine. Each CDR3 is given with its conserved first and last residue. The order of the fields is clone size, J gene, D gene, CDR3 length, V gene, CDR3 DNA, CDR3 protein. A D gene is named only where the DNA matches it firmly. A row's size may be missing; if present it is once, few, many or a size class.

- | TRBJ2-3 | TRBD2 | 19 | TRBV4-3 | TGCGCCAGCAGCCAACTAGCGGGAGGCCCCAGGGGGAGCACAGATACGCAGTATTTT | CASSQLAGGPRGSTDTQYF
- | TRBJ1-4 | - | 15 | TRBV7-8 | TGTGCCAGCAGCTTAACCGGGGGCGCGTCTGAAAAACTGTTTTTT | CASSLTGGASEKLFF
- | TRBJ2-1 | TRBD2 | 15 | TRBV5-1 | TGCGCCAGCAGCTTGCGAGCGGGAGGGCCGGCTGAGCAGTTCTTC | CASSLRAGGPAEQFF
many | TRBJ2-4 | - | 16 | TRBV15 | TGTGCCACCAGCGCAGAACAGGGAATGACCAAAAACATTCAGTACTTC | CATSAEQGMTKNIQYF
many | TRBJ2-2 | TRBD2 | 14 | TRBV14 | TGTGCCAGCAGAGGGACTAAGAACACCGGGGAGCTGTTTTTT | CASRGTKNTGELFF
- | TRBJ2-7 | - | 13 | TRBV5-1 | TGCGCCAGCAGCCCGCAGGGGTACCACGAGCAGTACTTC | CASSPQGYHEQYF
- | TRBJ1-2 | - | 15 | TRBV12-3/TRBV12-4 | TGTGCCAGCAGCTCATACGGGGAATTTAACTATGGCTACACCTTC | CASSSYGEFNYGYTF
- | TRBJ2-7 | TRBD1 | 15 | TRBV5-1 | TGCGCCAGCAGCCCGGTAACCGGACAGGGGTACGAGCAGTACTTC | CASSPVTGQGYEQYF
few | TRBJ2-6 | TRBD1 | 16 | TRBV12-3/TRBV12-4 | TGTGCCAGCAGTCGGGACAGGAGAACTGGGGCCAACGTCCTGACTTTC | CASSRDRRTGANVLTF
many | TRBJ2-1 | - | 14 | TRBV5-1 | TGCGCCAGCAGTTCGAGGGAGAGCAACAATGAGCAGTTCTTC | CASSSRESNNEQFF
few | TRBJ2-2 | - | 14 | TRBV18 | TGTGCCAGCCCTAGGACAGCGAACACCGGGGAGCTGTTTTTT | CASPRTANTGELFF
- | TRBJ2-4 | - | 17 | TRBV6-2/TRBV6-3 | TGTGCCAGCAGTTACTCACGGGACCTCCCAAGCGAAAACATTCAGTACTTC | CASSYSRDLPSENIQYF
many | TRBJ2-3 | - | 17 | TRBV7-2 | TGTGCCAGCAGTTTAAGCCCTCCCCGCCGCGGGACAGATACGCAGTATTTT | CASSLSPPRRGTDTQYF
few | TRBJ1-1 | - | 13 | TRBV4-1 | TGCGCCAGCAGCCAACGGTCGGGCCTGGAAGCTTTCTTT | CASSQRSGLEAFF
few | TRBJ1-2 | - | 14 | TRBV15 | TGTGCCACCAGCAGAGACAGGGTGGGGTATGGCTACACCTTC | CATSRDRVGYGYTF
many | TRBJ2-2 | TRBD2 | 16 | TRBV7-2 | TGTGCCAGCAGCCTGCGTCTAGCGGAGAACACCGGGGAGCTGTTTTTT | CASSLRLAENTGELFF
few | TRBJ2-1 | - | 16 | TRBV20-1 | TGCAGTGCTAGAGTCGGAGCGGCCGGAAAATACAATGAGCAGTTCTTC | CSARVGAAGKYNEQFF
few | TRBJ2-5 | - | 12 | TRBV25-1 | TGTGCCAGCCGAAAGGGTGAAGAGACCCAGTACTTC | CASRKGEETQYF
- | TRBJ1-3 | - | 16 | TRBV12-3/TRBV12-4 | TGTGCCAGCAGGCTACACGGGGTCAATTCTGGAAACACCATATATTTT | CASRLHGVNSGNTIYF
- | TRBJ2-7 | TRBD2 | 14 | TRBV2 | TGTGCCAGCAGTGAATGGCTAGCGGGAGCCGAGCAGTACTTC | CASSEWLAGAEQYF
many | TRBJ2-1 | - | 12 | TRBV13 | TGTGCCAGCAGTACTGCCTACAATGAGCAGTTCTTC | CASSTAYNEQFF
- | TRBJ2-7 | - | 14 | TRBV6-1 | TGTGCCAGCAGTGGACAGAGCACCCATGAAGAGCAGTACTTC | CASSGQSTHEEQYF
- | TRBJ2-2 | TRBD1 | 14 | TRBV10-3 | TGTGCCATCAGTGAAATTACAGGGGTCGGGGAGCTGTTTTTT | CAISEITGVGELFF
few | TRBJ1-2 | TRBD1 | 16 | TRBV20-1 | TGCAGTGCTAGCCTAAAGGGACACGAGAGACAGGGTGGCTACACCTTC | CSASLKGHERQGGYTF
many | TRBJ2-7 | - | 12 | TRBV3-1 | TGTGCCAGCAGCCATACGAGTCTCGAGCAGTACTTC | CASSHTSLEQYF
few | TRBJ1-2 | - | 13 | TRBV27 | TGTGCCAGCAGTCCCGGGATTCCCTATGGCTACACCTTC | CASSPGIPYGYTF
few | TRBJ1-4 | - | 12 | TRBV12-3/TRBV12-4 | TGTGCCAGCAGTTTAAGACCGGAGAAACTGTTTTTT | CASSLRPEKLFF
many | TRBJ2-3 | TRBD2 | 15 | TRBV28 | TGTGCCAGCAGCAAACTAGCGGGAGGGACAGATACGCAGTATTTT | CASSKLAGGTDTQYF
- | TRBJ2-2 | - | 18 | TRBV5-4 | TGTGCCAGCAGGCTGATCTCGGGGGCCCATAGGGACACCGGGGAGCTGTTTTTT | CASRLISGAHRDTGELFF
few | TRBJ2-3 | TRBD2 | 17 | TRBV20-1 | TGCAGTGCTAGAGATATAGCTAGCGGGGGGGCGACAGATACGCAGTATTTT | CSARDIASGGATDTQYF
many | TRBJ2-1 | - | 13 | TRBV5-6 | TGTGCCAGCAGCTTTGAATCAGGGCTCACCCGGTTCTTC | CASSFESGLTRFF
few | TRBJ2-3 | - | 20 | TRBV7-7 | TGTGCTAGCAGCCCAAACAACCTGTGGTGGCGGGGGCCTAGCACAGATACGCAGTATTTT | CASSPNNLWWRGPSTDTQYF
- | TRBJ1-4 | - | 13 | TRBV7-2 | TGTGCCAGCAGCTTAGGTCGGTTCGAAAAACTGTTTTTT | CASSLGRFEKLFF
- | TRBJ1-2 | - | 13 | TRBV13 | TGTGCCAGCAGCCTCCGGGATTGGCTGCGCTACACCTTC | CASSLRDWLRYTF
- | TRBJ1-6 | - | 14 | TRBV29-1 | TGCAGCGTTCGTACAGGCCTGTATAATTCACCCCTCCACTTT | CSVRTGLYNSPLHF
- | TRBJ2-3 | - | 13 | TRBV20-1 | TGCAGTGCTAGTCGGAACAGTGCGGATACGCAGTATTTT | CSASRNSADTQYF
- | TRBJ2-1 | - | 11 | TRBV20-1 | TGCAGTGCTAGCGGCCTAAATGAGCAGTTCTTC | CSASGLNEQFF
few | TRBJ2-5 | TRBD2 | 11 | TRBV29-1 | TGCAGCGTCCCAGCGGGGGGGGGCACTTACTTC | CSVPAGGGTYF
few | TRBJ1-1 | - | 13 | TRBV6-1 | TGTGCCAGCAATCTTGGGCCGAGGACTGAAGCTTTCTTT | CASNLGPRTEAFF
- | TRBJ1-2 | TRBD1 | 15 | TRBV7-2 | TGTGCCAGCTCTCTAGTGGGGACAGGGGGGTTTGGCTACACCTTC | CASSLVGTGGFGYTF
- | TRBJ2-1 | TRBD2 | 15 | TRBV11-2 | TGTGCCAGCAGCTTAGAGGGGGGGGCCTACAATGAGCAGTTCTTC | CASSLEGGAYNEQFF
- | TRBJ1-5 | - | 14 | TRBV4-1 | TGCGCCAGCAGCCCCGGGGGACGCAATCAGCCCCAGCATTTT | CASSPGGRNQPQHF
- | TRBJ2-1 | TRBD1 | 18 | TRBV5-6 | TGTGCCAGCAGCTTTGGCACTACAGGGGGTTGGAAGTACAATGAGCAGTTCTTC | CASSFGTTGGWKYNEQFF
few | TRBJ2-3 | - | 14 | TRBV6-2/TRBV6-3 | TGTGCCAGCAGTATCGCTAGCCTGACAGATACGCAGTATTTT | CASSIASLTDTQYF
many | TRBJ2-7 | - | 12 | TRBV6-2/TRBV6-3 | TGTGCCAGCAGCTATCTAGGGGAAGAGCAGTACTTC | CASSYLGEEQYF
few | TRBJ2-3 | TRBD1 | 12 | TRBV20-1 | TGCAGTGCTTCGAGGACAGGGGGTACGCAGTATTTT | CSASRTGGTQYF
few | TRBJ2-5 | - | 15 | TRBV5-1 | TGCGCCAGCAGCTTAATGGACGGCCACCAAGAGACCCAGTACTTC | CASSLMDGHQETQYF
few | TRBJ2-6 | TRBD1 | 17 | TRBV29-1 | TGCAGCGCCCGGATCGGGACAGGGAACTCTGGGGCCAACGTCCTGACTTTC | CSARIGTGNSGANVLTF
- | TRBJ1-1 | - | 11 | TRBV7-9 | TGTGCCAGCAGCTTTGCGGGTAGGGCTTTCTTT | CASSFAGRAFF
- | TRBJ1-6 | - | 16 | TRBV7-8 | TGTGCCAGCAGCTCTACAGGGAGCTCCTATAATTCACCCCTCCACTTT | CASSSTGSSYNSPLHF
many | TRBJ2-1 | - | 12 | TRBV2 | TGTGCCAGCAGTGGGGAACCCAATGAGCAGTTCTTC | CASSGEPNEQFF
few | TRBJ2-1 | - | 15 | TRBV4-3 | TGCGCCAGCAGCCAAGATTTTACAGGGTCCGATGAGCAGTTCTTC | CASSQDFTGSDEQFF
many | TRBJ1-1 | - | 13 | TRBV7-2 | TGTGCCAGCAGCCCCAGGGGAGGCACTGAAGCTTTCTTT | CASSPRGGTEAFF
- | TRBJ2-1 | TRBD2 | 14 | TRBV20-1 | TGCAGTGCTAGACCTAGCGGGTGGAACAATGAGCAGTTCTTC | CSARPSGWNNEQFF
- | TRBJ1-2 | - | 15 | TRBV20-1 | TGCAGTGCTAGAGAGTCAGAACAGGTTAACTATGGCTACACCTTC | CSARESEQVNYGYTF